Below are 18 T cell receptor beta chains sequenced from a single sample in a study of cytomegalovirus exposure and HLA in healthy donors. The PCR was carried out with 60 Vbeta primers and 13 Jbeta primers. TCRdb's copy holds only in-frame clones and misses some; the assay was immunoSEQ multiplex PCR. The table records some 100,000 clones, about 79% of them present only once. Sequencing was performed on PBMCs. These receptors originate from a female donor in good health and CMV-seropositive.

This clone has just one count. The chain joins TRBV13 to TRBJ2-7; 12 nucleotides align to TRBD2. Trimming took 5 bases from V and 7 from J; bases not matched to a gene: 9. Germline CDR1 and CDR2: PRHDT and FYEKMQ (reference sequence). The CDR3 runs to 15 residues. CDR3 nucleotides: TGTGCCAGCAGCCGACGGACTAGCGGGAAGGGGGAGCAGTACTTC. Translating gives CASSRRTSGKGEQYF.

The chain recombines TRBV7-2 with TRBJ1-2, with TRBD1 as a possible D gene (6 bases). Germline CDR1 is SGHTA and CDR2 is FQGNSA. V was shortened by 4 bases and J by 4 bases, with 10 bases between the two germline ends. This CDR3 has 13 residues. DNA of the CDR3: TGTGCCAGCAGCTCACAGGGCGTCTATGGCTACACCTTC. Amino acid sequence: CASSSQGVYGYTF. Drawing the rest from reference TRBV7-2 and TRBJ1-2, the complete variable domain is GAGVSQSPSNKVTEKGKDVELRCDPISGHTALYWYRQSLGQGLEFLIYFQGNSAPDKSGLPSDRFSAERTGGSVSTLTIQRTQQEDSAVYLCASSSQGVYGYTFGSGTRLTVV.

In its sample, this clone was seen a few times. The V and J genes are TRBV5-1 and TRBJ2-7, with TRBD2 matching over 7 bases. The junction had 4 bases not matched to a gene; V was cut back by 0 bases and J by 1 base. Germline V gene sequence: CDR1 SGHRS, CDR2 YFSETQ. The CDR3 has 15 amino acids. CDR3 sequence reads: CASSLAPGRSYEQYF. CDR3 sequence (DNA): TGCGCCAGCAGCTTGGCCCCCGGGAGGTCCTACGAGCAGTACTTC. Together with reference TRBV5-1 and TRBJ2-7, the CDR3 gives the full variable domain: KAGVTQTPRYLIKTRGQQVTLSCSPISGHRSVSWYQQTPGQGLQFLFEYFSETQRNKGNFPGRFSGRQFSNSRSEMNVSTLELGDSALYLCASSLAPGRSYEQYFGPGTRLTVT.

The chain employs TRBV5-1 and TRBJ2-5; 10 bases line up with TRBD2. CDR1 and CDR2 (germline): SGHRS, YFSETQ. V lost 0 bases, J lost 9 bases, and 20 bases stayed unmatched. The CDR3 has 19 amino acids. The CDR3 is CASSLATSGTARGGRAQYF. CDR3 DNA: TGCGCCAGCAGCTTGGCTACTAGCGGGACTGCCCGAGGGGGGAGGGCCCAGTACTTC.

The V gene is TRBV14, the J gene TRBJ2-5, with no clear D. Trimming took 4 bases from V and 2 from J, leaving 5 bases between them. The germline CDR1 and CDR2 sequences are SGHDN and FVKESK. The CDR3 is made up of 12 amino acids. The CDR3 DNA sequence: TGTGCCAGCAGCCTAATTCAAGAGACCCAGTACTTC. Translating gives CASSLIQETQYF.

This sequence joins TRBV7-9 and TRBJ1-4; tentative D call: TRBD1 (6 bases). The CDR3 sequence is 15 residues long. Trimming left V 1 base short and J 6 bases short, with 12 bases between. CDR1 is SEHNR, CDR2 FQNEAQ, per germline (reference sequence). The CDR3 DNA follows: TGTGCCAGCAGCTTAGGGACAGCACATTATGAAAAACTGTTTTTT. Translation: CASSLGTAHYEKLFF.

J is TRBJ2-1 and V is TRBV6-5; the match to TRBD2 covers 7 bases. This CDR3 is 15 amino acids long. With 7 bases clipped from V and 4 bases from J, the junction kept 10 bases outside the gene matches. The V gene's germline CDR1 is MNHEY and CDR2 SVGAGI. The CDR3, as DNA: TGTGCCAGCACCCCTCGGCGGGGAGGGTACAATGAGCAGTTCTTC. Amino acid sequence: CASTPRRGGYNEQFF.

This clone was detected a few times. The chain carries TRBV2 and TRBJ2-3; D possibly corresponds to TRBD2 (6 bases). This CDR3 spans 15 amino acids. Germline V lookup: CDR1 SNHLY, CDR2 FYNNEI. Trimming cost V 8 bases and J 0 bases, with 15 bases left between them. The CDR3 reads CASRFSGTSTDTQYF. CDR3 DNA: TGTGCCAGCCGGTTTAGCGGAACTAGCACAGATACGCAGTATTTT.

This chain connects TRBV5-1 to TRBJ1-4, with 11 bases identical to TRBD1. V shed 4 bases, J shed 0 bases, and the junction held 5 bases outside the gene matches. Germline CDR1 is SGHRS and CDR2 is YFSETQ. The CDR3 loop spans 17 amino acids. Here the CDR3 DNA reads TGCGCCAGCAGCCCCGGACAGGGGGCGGCAACTAATGAAAAACTGTTTTTT. It specifies CASSPGQGAATNEKLFF.

The CDR3 sequence is CASSRGVDTGELFF. The CDR3 nucleotides read TGTGCCAGTAGTAGGGGGGTGGACACCGGGGAGCTGTTTTTT. V is TRBV19 and J is TRBJ2-2; TRBD2 is a possible D gene (6 bases). The CDR3 contains 14 residues. Germline assignment: CDR1 LNHDA and CDR2 SQIVND (reference sequence). Trimming took off 4 bases at V and 3 bases at J, with 9 bases between the two ends.

The chain recombines TRBV7-9 with TRBJ1-5, with D perhaps matching TRBD1 (6 bases). The V end lost 5 bases, the J end lost 3 bases, and 11 bases lay between the germline ends. Germline V lookup: CDR1 SEHNR, CDR2 FQNEAQ (reference sequence). The CDR3 totals 14 residues. The CDR3 DNA follows: TGTGCCAGCAGCCCCGACAGGCTCAATCAGCCCCAGCATTTT. The encoded protein is CASSPDRLNQPQHF.

This clone was found a few times. The DNA of the CDR3 is TGTGCCAGCAGCGCGGACAGGGGGCGCACCTATGGCTACACCTTC. Encoded protein: CASSADRGRTYGYTF. V gene TRBV5-8 combines with J gene TRBJ1-2, with 11 bases fitting TRBD1. The CDR3 contains 15 residues. V trimming: 4 bases; J trimming: 4 bases; junction bases outside the gene matches: 6. In germline, CDR1 is SGHTS, CDR2 YDEGEE. The full variable domain, rest sourced from reference TRBV5-8 and TRBJ1-2, is EAGVTQSPTHLIKTRGQQATLRCSPISGHTSVYWYQQALGLGLQFLLWYDEGEERNRGNFPPRFSGRQFPNYSSELNVNALELEDSALYLCASSADRGRTYGYTFGSGTRLTVV.

The V call is TRBV10-3, the J call TRBJ2-5; D is uncertain. V dropped 0 bases and J dropped 2 bases, with 10 bases sitting between them. The CDR3 has 15 amino acids. Germline V gene data show CDR1 as ENHRY and CDR2 as SYGVKD. This chain's CDR3 is CAISESEQYQETQYF. The CDR3 DNA sequence: TGTGCCATCAGTGAGTCGGAACAGTATCAAGAGACCCAGTACTTC.

The rearrangement links TRBV7-9 to TRBJ2-7; 7 bases agree with TRBD1. V dropped 3 bases and J dropped 0; count of bases not matched to a gene: 2. The V gene's germline CDR1 is SEHNR and CDR2 FQNEAQ (reference sequence). The CDR3 has 14 amino acids. In DNA form, the CDR3 reads TGTGCCAGCAGCTTGGACAGGATCTCCTACGAGCAGTACTTC. Protein: CASSLDRISYEQYF.

The chain is built from TRBV29-1 and TRBJ1-2, with TRBD1 as a possible D gene (6 bases). The germline V gene encodes CDR1 SQVTM and CDR2 ANQGSEA. This CDR3 has 12 residues. V dropped 8 bases and J dropped 4 bases, with 14 bases sitting between them. Here the CDR3 DNA reads TGCAGCACTATGGGGGCGGCCTATGGCTACACCTTC. Translated: CSTMGAAYGYTF.

The rearrangement uses TRBV5-1 and TRBJ2-4; TRBD1 might be the D (6 bases). From germline, CDR1 is SGHRS and CDR2 YFSETQ. Trimming removed 4 bases at V and 2 bases at J, with 13 bases between. There are 15 residues in the CDR3. The CDR3 loop is CASSRGQITKNIQYF. CDR3 DNA: TGCGCCAGCAGCCGCGGACAGATCACCAAAAACATTCAGTACTTC. The variable domain in full, completed from reference TRBV5-1 and TRBJ2-4, reads KAGVTQTPRYLIKTRGQQVTLSCSPISGHRSVSWYQQTPGQGLQFLFEYFSETQRNKGNFPGRFSGRQFSNSRSEMNVSTLELGDSALYLCASSRGQITKNIQYFGAGTRLSVL.

V and J are TRBV12-2 and TRBJ2-1; the table's D call, TRBD1, has no DNA check behind it. TRBV12-2 has pseudogene status. The CDR3 has 18 residues. The CDR3 DNA reads TGTGCAAGTCGCTTATTCCCGCAGGGAAGGGATGTAGTTAATGAGCAGTTCTTC. Protein: CASRLFPQGRDVVNEQFF.

The V and J genes are TRBV10-3 and TRBJ1-5; TRBD1 is a possible D gene (5 bases). The length of the CDR3 is 14 residues. Germline V gives CDR1 ENHRY, CDR2 SYGVKD. Trimming pared 6 bases from V and 1 base from J, leaving 10 bases between. CDR3 in DNA: TGTGCCATCAGCCCGGAGGGGAGCAATCAGCCCCAGCATTTT. Amino acids: CAISPEGSNQPQHF.